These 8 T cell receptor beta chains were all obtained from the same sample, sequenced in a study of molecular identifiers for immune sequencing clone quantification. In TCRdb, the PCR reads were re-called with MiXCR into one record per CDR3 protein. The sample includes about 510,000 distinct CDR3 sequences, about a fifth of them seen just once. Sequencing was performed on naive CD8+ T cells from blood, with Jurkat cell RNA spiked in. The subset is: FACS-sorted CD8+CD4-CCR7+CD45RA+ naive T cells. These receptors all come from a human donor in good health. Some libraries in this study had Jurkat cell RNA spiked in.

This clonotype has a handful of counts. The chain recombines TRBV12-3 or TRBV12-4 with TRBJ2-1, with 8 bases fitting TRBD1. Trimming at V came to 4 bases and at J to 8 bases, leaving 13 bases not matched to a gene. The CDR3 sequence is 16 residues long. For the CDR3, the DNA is TGTGCCAGCAGTTATAGTGGGGACAGGACTTCCTATGAGCAGTTCTTC. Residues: CASSYSGDRTSYEQFF.

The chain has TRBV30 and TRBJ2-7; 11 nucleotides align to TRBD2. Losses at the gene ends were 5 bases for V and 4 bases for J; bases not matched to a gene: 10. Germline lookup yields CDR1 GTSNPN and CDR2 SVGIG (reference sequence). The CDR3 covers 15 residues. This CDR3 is CAWLPAGLAGYEQYF. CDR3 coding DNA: TGTGCCTGGCTCCCCGCCGGACTAGCGGGTTACGAGCAGTACTTC.

In DNA, the CDR3 is TGTGCCATCAGTGAGTGGGGGGGCACTGAAGCTTTCTTT. It encodes CAISEWGGTEAFF. The chain is built from TRBV10-3 and TRBJ1-1; perhaps TRBD1 as D (5 bases). Germline V CDR1 and CDR2: ENHRY, SYGVKD. Trimming stripped 1 base from V and 4 bases from J, with 7 bases between. This CDR3 spans 13 amino acids.

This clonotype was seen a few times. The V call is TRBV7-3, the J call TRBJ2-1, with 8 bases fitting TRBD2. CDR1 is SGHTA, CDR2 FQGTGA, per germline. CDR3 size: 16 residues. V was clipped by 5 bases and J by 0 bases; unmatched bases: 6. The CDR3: CASSQLAGSSYNEQFF. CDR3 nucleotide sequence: TGTGCCAGCAGCCAGTTAGCGGGAAGCTCCTACAATGAGCAGTTCTTC. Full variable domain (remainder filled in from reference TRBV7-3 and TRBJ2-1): GAGVSQTPSNKVTEKGKYVELRCDPISGHTALYWYRQSLGQGPEFLIYFQGTGAADDSGLPNDRFFAVRPEGSVSTLKIQRTERGDSAVYLCASSQLAGSSYNEQFFGPGTRLTVL.

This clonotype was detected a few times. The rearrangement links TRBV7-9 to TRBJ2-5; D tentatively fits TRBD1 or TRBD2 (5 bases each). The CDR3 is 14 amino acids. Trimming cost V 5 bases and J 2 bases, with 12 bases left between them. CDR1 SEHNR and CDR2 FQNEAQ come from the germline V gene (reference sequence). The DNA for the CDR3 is TGTGCCAGCAGCCCCGGGGCACGTCAAGAGACCCAGTACTTC. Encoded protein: CASSPGARQETQYF.

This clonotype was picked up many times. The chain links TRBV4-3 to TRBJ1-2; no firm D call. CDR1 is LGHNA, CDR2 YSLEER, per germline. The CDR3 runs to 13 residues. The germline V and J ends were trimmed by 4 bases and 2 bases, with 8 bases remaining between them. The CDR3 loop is CASSLAANYGYTF. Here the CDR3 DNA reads TGCGCCAGCAGCCTTGCAGCAAACTATGGCTACACCTTC.

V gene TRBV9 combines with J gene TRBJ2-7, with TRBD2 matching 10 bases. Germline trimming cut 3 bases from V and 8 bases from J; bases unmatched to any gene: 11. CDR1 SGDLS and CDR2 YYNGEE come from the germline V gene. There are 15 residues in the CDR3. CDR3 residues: CASSGEREGHQKQYF. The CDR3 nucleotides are TGTGCCAGCAGCGGGGAGCGGGAGGGCCACCAAAAGCAGTACTTC.

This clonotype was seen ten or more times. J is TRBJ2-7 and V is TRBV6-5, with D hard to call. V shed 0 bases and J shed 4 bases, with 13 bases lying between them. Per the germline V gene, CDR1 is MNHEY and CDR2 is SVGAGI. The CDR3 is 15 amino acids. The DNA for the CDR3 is TGTGCCAGCAGTTACTCGATGTCCGCGTCTTACGAGCAGTACTTC. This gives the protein CASSYSMSASYEQYF.